What follows are 19 T cell receptor beta chains derived from one specimen sequenced in a study of blood T cell repertoires in COVID-19. Assay used: immunoSEQ multiplex PCR; TCRdb lists only in-frame clones, some missing. This repertoire shows 150,000 to 200,000 clones, 83% found once; its top ten account for about 2.1%. Sequenced: peripheral blood. The receptors were sampled from an elderly woman with acute or convalescent COVID-19.

This rearrangement joins TRBV6-5 to TRBJ2-1, with 8 bases fitting TRBD1. CDR1 is MNHEY and CDR2 is SVGAGI in the germline V gene. CDR3 size: 15 residues. J lost 2 bases, V lost 6 bases, and 6 bases had no gene match. DNA of the CDR3: TGTGCCAGCAGCCACGCAGGGGGCGCCTACAATGAGCAGTTCTTC. This encodes CASSHAGGAYNEQFF.

The chain combines TRBV27 with TRBJ1-6; TRBD1 is a possible D gene (5 bases). The V and J ends lost 0 bases and 7 bases respectively, with 10 bases between them. The CDR3 has 15 amino acids. Germline CDR1 is MNHEY and CDR2 is SMNVEV (reference sequence). This CDR3 is CASSLSRANNSPLHF. DNA of the CDR3: TGTGCCAGCAGTTTATCCAGGGCGAACAATTCACCCCTCCACTTT.

In nucleotides, the CDR3 is TGTGCCAGCAGTACGGGACAGGGGGCTTTTGAAGCTTTCTTT. It specifies CASSTGQGAFEAFF. The chain employs TRBV28 and TRBJ1-1; 12 bases are shared with TRBD1. Trimming at V came to 5 bases and at J to 7 bases, leaving 5 bases not matched to a gene. This CDR3 has 14 amino acids. CDR1 is MDHEN and CDR2 is SYDVKM in the germline V gene. Looking up the rest from reference TRBV28 and TRBJ1-1 gives the full variable domain: DVKVTQSSRYLVKRTGEKVFLECVQDMDHENMFWYRQDPGLGLRLIYFSYDVKMKEKGDIPEGYSVSREKKERFSLILESASTNQTSMYLCASSTGQGAFEAFFGQGTRLTVV.

This chain uses TRBV28 with TRBJ2-2, with 11 bases identical to TRBD1. The CDR3 is 15 residues long. Trimming took 2 bases from V and 5 from J; bases not matched to a gene: 1. Germline values: CDR1 MDHEN, CDR2 SYDVKM. CDR3 protein: CASSLGTGGTGELFF. The CDR3 bases are TGTGCCAGCAGTTTAGGGACAGGGGGAACCGGGGAGCTGTTTTTT.

This sequence joins TRBV5-5 and TRBJ1-1; unclear D gene. The CDR3 loop spans 15 amino acids. The germline V gene encodes CDR1 SGHKS and CDR2 YYEKEE (reference sequence). The ends were cut back, 3 bases at V and 1 base at J, with 13 bases in the middle. CDR3 region: CASSSPPEGNTEAFF. The CDR3 bases are TGTGCCAGCAGCTCACCCCCGGAGGGGAACACTGAAGCTTTCTTT. The full variable domain, completed using reference TRBV5-5 and TRBJ1-1, is DAGVTQSPTHLIKTRGQQVTLRCSPISGHKSVSWYQQVLGQGPQFIFQYYEKEERGRGNFPDRFSARQFPNYSSELNVNALLLGDSALYLCASSSPPEGNTEAFFGQGTRLTVV.

The genes are TRBV5-6 and TRBJ2-3; D not certain. Trimming took off 4 bases at V and 6 bases at J, with 9 bases between the two ends. CDR3 length equals 12 residues. Germline V gives CDR1 SGHDT, CDR2 YYEEEE. For the CDR3, the DNA is TGTGCCAGCAGCCTAATGTCGGATACGCAGTATTTT. Amino acid sequence: CASSLMSDTQYF.

The chain has TRBV18 and TRBJ1-1; 7 bases map to TRBD1. Germline V gene data show CDR1 as KGHSH and CDR2 as LQKENI. V was clipped by 6 bases and J by 5 bases; unmatched bases: 9. The CDR3 sequence is 14 residues long. This CDR3 reads CASSASTGRTEAFF. The CDR3 DNA is TGTGCCAGCTCGGCCTCGACAGGGCGTACTGAAGCTTTCTTT.

This clone was recorded once. The chain couples TRBV27 to TRBJ2-7; TRBD2 matches at 12 bases. CDR3 length: 17 amino acids. J lost 8 bases, V lost 6 bases, and 17 bases had no gene match. The germline V gene encodes CDR1 MNHEY and CDR2 SMNVEV (reference sequence). CDR3 protein: CASSRTRTSGTGLQQYF. In nucleotides, the CDR3 is TGTGCCAGCAGCCGAACCCGGACTAGCGGGACCGGTTTACAGCAGTACTTC.

The chain has TRBV19 and TRBJ1-1; TRBD1 matches at 7 bases. The CDR3 loop spans 14 amino acids. The V segment lost 7 bases and the J segment 0 bases; nucleotides outside the gene matches: 5. From germline, CDR1 is LNHDA and CDR2 SQIVND (reference sequence). The CDR3 DNA reads as TGTGCCAGTACCCTCACAGGGGTGAACACTGAAGCTTTCTTT. It is translated as CASTLTGVNTEAFF.

The V gene is TRBV5-6, the J gene TRBJ1-2; D gene uncertain. CDR1 and CDR2 (germline): SGHDT, YYEEEE. Trimming stripped 4 bases from V and 4 bases from J, with 14 bases between. The CDR3 spans 14 residues. The CDR3 nucleotides are TGTGCCAGCAGCGGAGTGAGGGAGGGCTATGGCTACACCTTC. It yields the protein CASSGVREGYGYTF.

The CDR3 coding sequence is TGTGCCAGCAGGAGGGACAGTGTCTCTGGGGCCAACGTCCTGACTTTC. Translation: CASRRDSVSGANVLTF. The chain uses TRBV2 and TRBJ2-6, with 7 bases aligning to TRBD1. Germline V CDR1 and CDR2: SNHLY, FYNNEI. The J segment lost 0 bases and the V segment lost 6 bases, leaving 5 bases of the junction unmatched. The CDR3 has 16 residues.

The CDR3 DNA follows: TGCGCCAGCGCCGAGAGGGGGGAGACCCAGTACTTC. Protein product: CASAERGETQYF. The chain is built from TRBV5-1 and TRBJ2-5, with D possibly TRBD1 on 6 matching bases. The CDR3 runs to 12 residues. Germline V gives CDR1 SGHRS, CDR2 YFSETQ. The V end lost 7 bases, the J end lost 5 bases, and 12 bases lay between the germline ends.

The chain links TRBV3-1 (or the pseudogene TRBV3-2) to TRBJ1-6; TRBD1 matches 8 bases. The CDR3 contains 16 residues. The V and J ends lost 2 bases and 11 bases, in that order; junction bases with no gene match: 11. Germline CDR1 reads LGHDT; CDR2 reads YNNKEL (reference sequence). For the CDR3, the DNA is TGTGCCAGCAGCCAACCCAAGACAGGGGTTGGGGCACCCCTCCACTTT. Translation gives CASSQPKTGVGAPLHF.

J is TRBJ1-4 and V is TRBV4-3; D gene uncertain. The CDR3 has 15 amino acids. The germline V and J ends were trimmed by 0 bases and 3 bases, with 8 bases remaining between them. From germline, CDR1 is LGHNA and CDR2 YSLEER. The CDR3 DNA follows: TGCGCCAGCAGCCAAGATCAGGTCCCTAATGAAAAACTGTTTTTT. It specifies CASSQDQVPNEKLFF.

This clone was found once. The chain joins TRBV24-1 to TRBJ2-3; 9 bases are shared with TRBD1. Per the germline V gene, CDR1 is KGHDR and CDR2 is SFDVKD. This CDR3 contains 16 residues. V shed 3 bases and J 3 bases; nucleotides not matched to a gene: 6. The CDR3 coding sequence is TGTGCCACCAGTGATCCGACAGGGGGGATAACAGATACGCAGTATTTT. Translating gives CATSDPTGGITDTQYF.

This chain connects TRBV2 to TRBJ2-7; TRBD2 aligns across 13 bases. Germline CDR1 is SNHLY and CDR2 is FYNNEI. J gave up 4 bases and V 9 bases, and 6 bases lay outside the gene matches. CDR3 length: 14 amino acids. The DNA of the CDR3 is TGTGCCAGTAAGACTAGCGGGGGGCTTTACGAGCAGTACTTC. This gives the protein CASKTSGGLYEQYF.

This clone has only one observation. V is TRBV12-5 and J is TRBJ2-2, with a tentative D call TRBD2 (6 bases). Trimming pared 1 base from V and 1 base from J, leaving 7 bases between. The CDR3 is made up of 15 amino acids. Per the germline V gene, CDR1 is LGHNT and CDR2 is FRNRAP. The CDR3 protein is CASGLASENTGELFF. The DNA of the CDR3 is TGTGCTAGTGGTTTGGCTAGCGAGAACACCGGGGAGCTGTTTTTT. The entire variable domain, with the rest obtained from reference TRBV12-5 and TRBJ2-2, is as follows: DARVTQTPRHKVTEMGQEVTMRCQPILGHNTVFWYRQTMMQGLELLAYFRNRAPLDDSGMPKDRFSAEMPDATLATLKIQPSEPRDSAVYFCASGLASENTGELFFGEGSRLTVL.

V and J are TRBV19 and TRBJ2-3, with D tentatively TRBD2 (5 bases). Germline values: CDR1 LNHDA, CDR2 SQIVND (reference sequence). This CDR3 spans 13 amino acids. Between the trimmed V and J ends, which lost 5 bases and 5 bases, there was a span of 11 bases. The CDR3 here is CASSPTREDTQYF. The CDR3 region has the DNA TGTGCCAGTAGTCCCACCCGGGAAGATACGCAGTATTTT.

This clone was seen only a few times. The chain combines TRBV2 with TRBJ2-7; perhaps TRBD1 as D (6 bases). CDR3 length: 14 residues. Germline V lookup: CDR1 SNHLY, CDR2 FYNNEI. The ends were cut back, 5 bases at V and 4 bases at J, with 15 bases in the middle. The CDR3 DNA is TGTGCCAGCAGTCAAACGGGACAAGAATACGAGCAGTACTTC. Protein product: CASSQTGQEYEQYF.